This T cell receptor beta chain was documented in a study of cytomegalovirus exposure and HLA in healthy donors. Study as a whole: The early release's HLA-typed donors yielded 70 million to 85 million unique TCRs.

CDR1 and CDR2 from the germline V gene are MNHEY and SMNVEV (reference sequence). The V segment lost 5 bases and the J segment 0 bases; nucleotides outside the gene matches: 5. The CDR3 consists of 16 residues. As regards this clone: Its specificity is unknown.

General study results and limits: A later analysis found that most CMV-associated TCR beta chains appeared HLA-restricted. As was reported, the classifier diagnosed cytomegalovirus status with high specificity and sensitivity.

Primers: 60 Vbeta forward and 13 Jbeta reverse. The repertoire was sequenced with immunoSEQ multiplex PCR; TCRdb's copy has only in-frame clones and lacks some. The table shows some 160,000 clones, with less than 90% occurring only once. Healthy bone marrow donors made up the cohort. This TCR was recovered from a woman under 30 in good health and CMV-seronegative. The V call is TRBV27, the J call TRBJ1-5; 9 nucleotides align to TRBD1. Sequenced material: PBMCs. In nucleotides, the CDR3 is TGTGCCAGCAGTCCAAGGACAGGGGATAGCAATCAGCCCCAGCATTTT. Translation gives CASSPRTGDSNQPQHF.